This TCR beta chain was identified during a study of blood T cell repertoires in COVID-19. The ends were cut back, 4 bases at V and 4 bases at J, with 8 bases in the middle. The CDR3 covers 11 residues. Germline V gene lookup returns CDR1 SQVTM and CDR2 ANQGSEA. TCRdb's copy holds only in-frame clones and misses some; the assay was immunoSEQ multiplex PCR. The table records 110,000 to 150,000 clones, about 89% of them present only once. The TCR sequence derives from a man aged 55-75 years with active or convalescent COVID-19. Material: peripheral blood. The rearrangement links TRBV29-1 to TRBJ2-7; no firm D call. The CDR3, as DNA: TGCAGCGTTGGAGGAACGTACGAGCAGTACTTC. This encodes CSVGGTYEQYF.